This T cell receptor (beta chain) emerged from a study of blood T cell repertoires in COVID-19. About the study: The analysed material was cDNA or gDNA that came from T cells, B-cell-depleted T cells, or PBMCs.

Original data processing: It was from reference gene primer amplification that nucleated cell counts were estimated. The assay was immunoSEQ multiplex PCR, and TCRdb's table has in-frame clones only and misses some. V and J calls and clone size come straight from that table; D and trimming were deduced from the DNA. The sample lists around 390,000 clones; approximately 90% were seen once. The participants were between roughly 18 and 90 years old and came from under 25 US areas. Recovered Cohort 3 donors showed two negative PCRs, clearance, or symptom resolution. The CDR3 contains 15 residues. Germline V gives CDR1 MNHEY, CDR2 SVGAGI. V lost 6 bases and J lost 1; bases outside the gene matches: 7.

This sequence joins TRBV6-5 and TRBJ2-5; 8 bases map to TRBD2. Input material: PBMCs or T cells enriched from blood (not recorded which). The TCR originated in a woman between 45 and 65 years old who had recovered from COVID-19. CDR3 region: CASSTSGSAQETQYF. The CDR3, as DNA: TGTGCCAGCAGCACTAGCGGATCTGCCCAAGAGACCCAGTACTTC.